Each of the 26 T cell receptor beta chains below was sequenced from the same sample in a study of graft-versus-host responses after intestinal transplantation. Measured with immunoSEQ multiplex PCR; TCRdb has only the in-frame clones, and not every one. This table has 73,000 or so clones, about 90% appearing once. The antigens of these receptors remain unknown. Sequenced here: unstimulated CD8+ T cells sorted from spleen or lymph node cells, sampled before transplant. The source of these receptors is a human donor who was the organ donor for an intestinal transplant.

The CDR3 nucleotides read TGTGCCAGCAGCTATAACAGGGGTAGCTACGAGCAGTACGTC. It codes for CASSYNRGSYEQYV. The chain combines TRBV5-5 with TRBJ2-7; 7 bases fit TRBD1. With V trimmed by 3 bases and J by 3 bases, 6 bases remained unmatched. The CDR3 is 14 residues long. Germline loops: CDR1 SGHKS, CDR2 YYEKEE (reference sequence).

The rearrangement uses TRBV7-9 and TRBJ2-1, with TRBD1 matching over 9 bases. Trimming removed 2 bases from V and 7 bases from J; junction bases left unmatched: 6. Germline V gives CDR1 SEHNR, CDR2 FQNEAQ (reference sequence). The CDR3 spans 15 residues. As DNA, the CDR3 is TGTGCCAGCAGCTTAACAGGGGGCCATTATAATGAGCAGTTCTTC. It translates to CASSLTGGHYNEQFF.

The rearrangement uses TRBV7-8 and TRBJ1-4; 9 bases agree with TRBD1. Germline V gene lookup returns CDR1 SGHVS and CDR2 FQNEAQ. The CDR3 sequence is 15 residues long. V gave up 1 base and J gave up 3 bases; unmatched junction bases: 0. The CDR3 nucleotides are TGTGCCAGCAGCTTAGGGACAGGGGCTAATGAAAAACTGTTTTTT. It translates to CASSLGTGANEKLFF.

CDR3 protein: CASSSSFGSYNEQFF. CDR3 DNA: TGTGCCAGCAGCAGCTCTTTTGGCTCCTACAATGAGCAGTTCTTC. The chain employs TRBV7-2 and TRBJ2-1; D is ambiguous. Trimming took 5 bases from V and 0 from J, leaving 11 bases between them. Germline CDR1 SGHTA, CDR2 FQGNSA. The CDR3 runs to 15 residues.

DNA of the CDR3: TGTGCCAGCAGCACGCGGGACAGTTGGGTTTCACCCCTCCACTTT. This translates into CASSTRDSWVSPLHF. This chain links TRBV9 with TRBJ1-6; 7 positions agree with TRBD1. V was clipped by 4 bases and J by 9 bases; unmatched bases: 10. Looked up from germline, CDR1 is SGDLS and CDR2 is YYNGEE. The CDR3 totals 15 residues.

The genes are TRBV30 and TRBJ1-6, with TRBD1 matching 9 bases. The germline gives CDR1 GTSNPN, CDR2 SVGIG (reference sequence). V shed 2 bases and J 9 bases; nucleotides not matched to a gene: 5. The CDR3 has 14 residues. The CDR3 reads CAWSIRDRVSPLHF. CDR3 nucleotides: TGTGCCTGGAGTATCCGGGACAGGGTTTCACCCCTCCACTTT.

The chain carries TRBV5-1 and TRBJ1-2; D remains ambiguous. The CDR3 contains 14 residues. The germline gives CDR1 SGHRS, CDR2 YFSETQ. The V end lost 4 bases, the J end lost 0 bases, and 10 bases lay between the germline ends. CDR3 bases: TGCGCCAGCAGCCTAGATTTAGCTAACTATGGCTACACCTTC. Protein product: CASSLDLANYGYTF.

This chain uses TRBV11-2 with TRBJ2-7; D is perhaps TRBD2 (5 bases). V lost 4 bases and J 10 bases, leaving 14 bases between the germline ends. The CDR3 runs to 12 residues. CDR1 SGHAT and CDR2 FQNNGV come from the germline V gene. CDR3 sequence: CASSSRRVPQYV. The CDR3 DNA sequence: TGTGCCAGCAGCTCCCGGCGGGTACCACAGTACGTC.

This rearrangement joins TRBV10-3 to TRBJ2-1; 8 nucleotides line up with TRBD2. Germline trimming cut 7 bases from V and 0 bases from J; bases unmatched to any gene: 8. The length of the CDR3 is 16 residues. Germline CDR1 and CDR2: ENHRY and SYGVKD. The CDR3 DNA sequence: TGTGCCATCAATATAGCGGGACCGAGCTCCTACAATGAGCAGTTCTTC. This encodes CAINIAGPSSYNEQFF.

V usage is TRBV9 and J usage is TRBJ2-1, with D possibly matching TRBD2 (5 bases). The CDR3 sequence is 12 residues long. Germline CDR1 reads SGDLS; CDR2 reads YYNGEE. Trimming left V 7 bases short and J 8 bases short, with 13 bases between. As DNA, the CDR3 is TGTGCCAGCTCCCCAGGAGCGGATGAGCAGTTCTTC. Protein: CASSPGADEQFF.

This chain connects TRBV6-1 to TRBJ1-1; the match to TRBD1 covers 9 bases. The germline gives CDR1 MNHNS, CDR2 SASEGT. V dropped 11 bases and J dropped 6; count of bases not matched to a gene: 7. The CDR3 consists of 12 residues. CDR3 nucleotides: TGTGCCGGACAGGGGCTCTCTTCTGAAGCTTTCTTT. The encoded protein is CAGQGLSSEAFF.

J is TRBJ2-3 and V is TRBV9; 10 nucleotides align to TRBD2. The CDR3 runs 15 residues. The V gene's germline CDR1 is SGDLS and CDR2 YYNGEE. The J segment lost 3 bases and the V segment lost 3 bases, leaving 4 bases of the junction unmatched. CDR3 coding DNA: TGTGCCAGCAGCGGATCTAGCGGGGGAACAGATACGCAGTATTTT. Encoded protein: CASSGSSGGTDTQYF.

This chain's CDR3 is CAISDPTGRSYGYTF. Here the CDR3 DNA reads TGTGCCATCAGTGACCCCACAGGGCGGTCGTATGGCTACACCTTC. The gene calls are TRBV10-3 and TRBJ1-2; a possible D gene is TRBD1 (6 bases). CDR1 and CDR2 (germline): ENHRY, SYGVKD. The CDR3 sequence is 15 residues long. V was cut by 3 bases and J by 5 bases, with 16 bases left in between.

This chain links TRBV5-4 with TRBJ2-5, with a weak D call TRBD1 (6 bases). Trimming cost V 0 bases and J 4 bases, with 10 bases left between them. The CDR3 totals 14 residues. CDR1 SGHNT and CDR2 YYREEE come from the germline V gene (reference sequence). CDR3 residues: CASSLEAGVETQYF. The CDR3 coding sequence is TGTGCCAGCAGCTTGGAGGCAGGGGTAGAGACCCAGTACTTC.

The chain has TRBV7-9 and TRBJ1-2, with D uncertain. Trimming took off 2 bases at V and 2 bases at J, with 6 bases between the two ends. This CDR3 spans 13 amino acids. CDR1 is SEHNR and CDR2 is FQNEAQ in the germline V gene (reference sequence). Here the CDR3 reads CASSLLYNYGYTF. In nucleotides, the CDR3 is TGTGCCAGCAGCTTACTCTACAACTATGGCTACACCTTC.

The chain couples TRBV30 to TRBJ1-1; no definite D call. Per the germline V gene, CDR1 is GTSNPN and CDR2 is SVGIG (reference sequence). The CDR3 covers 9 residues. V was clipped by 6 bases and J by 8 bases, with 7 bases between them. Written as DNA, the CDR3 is TGTGCCTGCGGTGCCGAAGCTTTCTTT. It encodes CACGAEAFF.

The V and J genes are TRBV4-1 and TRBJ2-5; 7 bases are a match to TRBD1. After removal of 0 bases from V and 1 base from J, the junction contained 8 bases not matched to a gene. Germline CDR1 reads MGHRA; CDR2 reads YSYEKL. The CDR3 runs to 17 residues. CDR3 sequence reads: CASSQDSPGGPQETQYF. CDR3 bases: TGCGCCAGCAGCCAAGATTCCCCAGGGGGACCCCAAGAGACCCAGTACTTC.

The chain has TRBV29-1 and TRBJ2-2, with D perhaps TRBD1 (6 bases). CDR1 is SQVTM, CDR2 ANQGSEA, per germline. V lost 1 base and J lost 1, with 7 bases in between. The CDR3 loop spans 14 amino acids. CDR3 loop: CSVEAGVNTGELFF. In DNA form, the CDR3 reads TGCAGCGTTGAAGCAGGGGTGAACACCGGGGAGCTGTTTTTT.

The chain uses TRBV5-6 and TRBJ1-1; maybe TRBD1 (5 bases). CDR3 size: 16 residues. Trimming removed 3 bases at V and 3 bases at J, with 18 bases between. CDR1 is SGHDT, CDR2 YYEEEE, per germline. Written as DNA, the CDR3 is TGTGCCAGCAGCTCCGCGTGGGGGGGTTTGTACACTGAAGCTTTCTTT. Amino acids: CASSSAWGGLYTEAFF.

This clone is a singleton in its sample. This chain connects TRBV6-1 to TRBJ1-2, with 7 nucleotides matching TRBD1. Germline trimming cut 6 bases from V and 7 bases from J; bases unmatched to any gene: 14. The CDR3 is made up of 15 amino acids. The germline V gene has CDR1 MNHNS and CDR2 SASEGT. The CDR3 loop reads CASRVRQGGRGGYTF. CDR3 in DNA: TGTGCCAGCAGGGTGAGACAGGGAGGTCGAGGTGGCTACACCTTC.

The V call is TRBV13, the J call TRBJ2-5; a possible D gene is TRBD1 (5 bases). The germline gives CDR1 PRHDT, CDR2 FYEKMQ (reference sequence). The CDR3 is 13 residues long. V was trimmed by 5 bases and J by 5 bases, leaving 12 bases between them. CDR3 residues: CASSQGHGETQYF. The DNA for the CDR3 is TGTGCCAGCAGCCAGGGCCACGGGGAGACCCAGTACTTC.

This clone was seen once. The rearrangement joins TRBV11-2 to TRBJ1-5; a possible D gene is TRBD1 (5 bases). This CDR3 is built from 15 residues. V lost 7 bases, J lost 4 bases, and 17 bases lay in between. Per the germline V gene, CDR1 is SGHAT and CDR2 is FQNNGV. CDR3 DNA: TGTGCCAGCAACCGGGGGAGGCGTAGAAATCAGCCCCAGCATTTT. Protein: CASNRGRRRNQPQHF.

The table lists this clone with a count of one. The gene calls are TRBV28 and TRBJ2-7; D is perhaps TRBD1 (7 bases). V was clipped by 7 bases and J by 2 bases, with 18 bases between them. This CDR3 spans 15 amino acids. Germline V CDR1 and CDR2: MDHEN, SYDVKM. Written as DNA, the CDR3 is TGTGCCAGCACTGGCGGGACAGTTCTCCCCTACGAGCAGTACGTC. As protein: CASTGGTVLPYEQYV.

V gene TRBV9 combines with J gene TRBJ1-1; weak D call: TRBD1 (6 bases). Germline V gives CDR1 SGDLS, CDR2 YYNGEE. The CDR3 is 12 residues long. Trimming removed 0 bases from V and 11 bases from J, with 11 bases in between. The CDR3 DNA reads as TGTGCCAGCAGCGTAGAAGGGGGAGAGGCTTTCTTT. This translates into CASSVEGGEAFF.

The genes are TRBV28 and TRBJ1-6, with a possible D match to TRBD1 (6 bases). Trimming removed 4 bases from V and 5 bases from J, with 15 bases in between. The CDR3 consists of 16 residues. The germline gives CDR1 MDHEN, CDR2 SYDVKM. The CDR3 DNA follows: TGTGCCAGCAGTTCCACAGGGTCTGGCCATAATTCACCCCTCCACTTT. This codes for CASSSTGSGHNSPLHF.

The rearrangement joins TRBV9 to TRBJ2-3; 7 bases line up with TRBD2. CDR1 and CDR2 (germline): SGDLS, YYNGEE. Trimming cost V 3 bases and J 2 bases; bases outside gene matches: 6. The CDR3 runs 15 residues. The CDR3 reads CASSGSGLLTDTQYF. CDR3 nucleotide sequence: TGTGCCAGCAGCGGGTCGGGACTACTCACAGATACGCAGTATTTT.